These 9 T cell receptor beta chains came from one sample sequenced in a study of T cells after yellow fever vaccination. TCRdb passed the 5' RACE reads through MiXCR, listing each CDR3 protein once. The sample consists of under 700,000 distinct CDR3 sequences, roughly a sixth of them appearing once. The sequencing here drew on PBMCs, taken around 5 days after the first yellow fever vaccination. These receptors all stem from a man aged 18 to 35 who received the YFV17D yellow fever vaccine.

This clonotype appeared many times. The chain carries TRBV12-3 or TRBV12-4 and TRBJ2-5; TRBD1 is a possible D gene (5 bases). The germline V and J ends were trimmed by 5 bases and 2 bases, with 9 bases remaining between them. The CDR3 is 13 amino acids. CDR3 protein: CASSGHFQETQYF. The DNA for the CDR3 is TGTGCCAGCAGTGGACATTTTCAAGAGACCCAGTACTTC.

This clonotype turned up a few times. The chain is built from TRBV4-1 and TRBJ2-2, with 7 bases lining up with TRBD1. Germline V lookup: CDR1 MGHRA, CDR2 YSYEKL. The CDR3 length is 15 residues. V dropped 2 bases and J dropped 6; count of bases not matched to a gene: 6. CDR3 sequence: CASSQQNTGAGELFF. For the CDR3, the DNA is TGCGCCAGCAGCCAACAAAATACAGGGGCCGGGGAGCTGTTTTTT.

The rearrangement links TRBV6-2 or TRBV6-3 to TRBJ2-7; possibly TRBD1 for D (5 bases). V was pared by 2 bases and J by 4 bases, with 9 bases between. CDR1 and CDR2 from the germline V gene are MNHEY and SVGEGT. There are 13 residues in the CDR3. CDR3 protein: CASSYPQEYEQYF. The CDR3 bases are TGTGCCAGCAGTTACCCACAGGAGTACGAGCAGTACTTC.

This chain links TRBV28 with TRBJ2-7; weak D call: TRBD1 (6 bases). This CDR3 is 13 amino acids long. Trimming left V 4 bases short and J 5 bases short, with 12 bases between. Germline V lookup: CDR1 MDHEN, CDR2 SYDVKM. CDR3 loop: CASSSREGDEQYV. CDR3 DNA: TGTGCCAGCAGTTCCCGAGAGGGGGACGAGCAGTACGTC.

The CDR3 coding sequence is TGTGCCAGCAGCCAAGAAATTCACGGGGGGGGCAATGAGCAGTTCTTC. This codes for CASSQEIHGGGNEQFF. This chain joins TRBV3-1 and TRBJ2-1; TRBD2 aligns across 8 bases. The CDR3 is made up of 16 amino acids. Germline V lookup: CDR1 LGHDT, CDR2 YNNKEL (reference sequence). Germline trimming cut 0 bases from V and 6 bases from J; bases unmatched to any gene: 7.

The sample holds a few counts of this clonotype. V and J are TRBV7-9 and TRBJ2-1, with no clear D. CDR3 length: 12 amino acids. Trimming stripped 0 bases from V and 9 bases from J, with 6 bases between. The germline V gene encodes CDR1 SEHNR and CDR2 FQNEAQ (reference sequence). Here the CDR3 reads CASSLARAEQFF. The CDR3 DNA follows: TGTGCCAGCAGCTTAGCGCGAGCTGAGCAGTTCTTC.

The V and J genes are TRBV12-3 or TRBV12-4 and TRBJ1-1; D ambiguous. This CDR3 has 11 amino acids. V was trimmed by 3 bases and J by 11 bases, leaving 10 bases between them. The CDR3 region is CASSLRRYAFF. The CDR3 DNA is TGTGCCAGCAGTTTGCGCAGGTATGCTTTCTTT.

This clonotype was found a few times. The J gene is TRBJ1-2, the V gene TRBV24-1; weak D call: TRBD1 (5 bases). Trimming shortened V by 2 bases and J by 7 bases, and 10 bases separated the two germline ends. CDR1 and CDR2 from the germline V gene are KGHDR and SFDVKD. The CDR3 covers 13 residues. CDR3 region: CATSDSRVAGYTF. CDR3 in DNA: TGTGCCACCAGTGATTCCAGGGTTGCTGGCTACACCTTC.

This clonotype was observed a few times. V and J are TRBV19 and TRBJ1-2; 7 bases map to TRBD1. Looked up from germline, CDR1 is LNHDA and CDR2 is SQIVND (reference sequence). After removal of 5 bases from V and 9 bases from J, the junction contained 12 bases not matched to a gene. The CDR3 is 14 amino acids. The CDR3 coding sequence is TGTGCCAGTAGTCCGCGACAGGGAGCCATCAGCTACACCTTC. This translates into CASSPRQGAISYTF.